Below, 31 T cell receptor beta chains from the same sample are listed, as sequenced in a study of T cells in Graves' hyperthyroidism and ophthalmopathy. RNA transcripts served as the template for amplifying TCR beta CDR3 regions. RT-PCR in the first round (using the HTBI primer set) targeted the TCR CDR3. MiXCR, applied by TCRdb to the multiplex PCR reads, yields one record per CDR3 protein. Of about 500,000 distinct CDR3 sequences in the sample, roughly a sixth were seen once. Material: blood. The receptors derive from a woman in her thirties with Graves' ophthalmopathy.

This clonotype was recorded at least ten times. V and J are TRBV28 and TRBJ2-5; D is perhaps TRBD1 (6 bases). CDR3 length: 12 residues. Germline CDR1 MDHEN, CDR2 SYDVKM. V was pared by 8 bases and J by 5 bases, with 12 bases between. CDR3 residues: CASANRVETQYF. The CDR3 DNA reads as TGTGCCAGCGCGAACAGGGTCGAGACCCAGTACTTC.

The chain employs TRBV18 and TRBJ1-4, with D uncertain. The length of the CDR3 is 13 residues. V lost 1 base to trimming and J lost 8 bases, with 8 bases between them. CDR1 and CDR2 (germline): KGHSH, LQKENI. The chain's CDR3 is CASSPLSQEKLFF. As DNA, the CDR3 is TGTGCCAGCTCACCACTTAGTCAGGAAAAACTGTTTTTT.

This clonotype came up many times. The chain recombines TRBV20-1 with TRBJ2-5; 9 bases are shared with TRBD1. Germline-derived CDR1 and CDR2 are DFQATT and SNEGSKA (reference sequence). J lost 4 bases, V lost 3 bases, and 6 bases had no gene match. This CDR3 comprises 14 residues. Here the CDR3 DNA reads TGCAGTGCTAGCTTGGGGACAGGGTTAGAGACCCAGTACTTC. Its protein is CSASLGTGLETQYF.

As to this clonotype: This may come from a read error, since a much larger clone is one base off. As the CDR3 is not closed by the conserved phenylalanine or tryptophan, this likely results from a read error. The chain has TRBV20-1 and TRBJ2-7; D is undetermined. Trimming removed 7 bases at V and 1 base at J, with 8 bases between. CDR3 size: 11 residues. Germline V gene sequence: CDR1 DFQATT, CDR2 SNEGSKA (reference sequence). The CDR3 bases are TGCAGTGTGGTGGATTCCTACGAGCAGTACCTC. It encodes CSVVDSYEQYL.

This clonotype was observed at least ten times. The rearrangement uses TRBV3-1 and TRBJ2-2; 8 bases fit TRBD1. J lost 4 bases, V lost 2 bases, and 9 bases had no gene match. The germline V gene encodes CDR1 LGHDT and CDR2 YNNKEL (reference sequence). This CDR3 region has 17 residues. CDR3 sequence (DNA): TGTGCCAGCAGCCAACCCCAGGGGGCCGGAAGCACCGGGGAGCTGTTTTTT. This encodes CASSQPQGAGSTGELFF.

This clonotype was recorded at least ten times. V usage is TRBV7-2 and J usage is TRBJ1-1; tentatively, D is TRBD1 (5 bases). The CDR3 contains 15 residues. The ends were cut back, 6 bases at V and 3 bases at J, with 17 bases in the middle. Germline CDR1 SGHTA, CDR2 FQGNSA. Here the CDR3 DNA reads TGTGCCAGCAGTCGTATAAGGGGAGGATACACTGAAGCTTTCTTT. This sequence encodes CASSRIRGGYTEAFF.

This chain joins TRBV18 and TRBJ2-7; 11 bases agree with TRBD2. The CDR3 runs to 17 residues. The germline V gene has CDR1 KGHSH and CDR2 LQKENI. V lost 0 bases to trimming and J lost 4 bases; unmatched junction nucleotides: 8. The CDR3, as DNA: TGTGCCAGCTCACCACCGGGTAGCGGGAGGGAAAATTACGAGCAGTACTTC. Its protein is CASSPPGSGRENYEQYF. The variable domain in full, completed from reference TRBV18 and TRBJ2-7, reads NAGVMQNPRHLVRRRGQEARLRCSPMKGHSHVYWYRQLPEEGLKFMVYLQKENIIDESGMPKERFSAEFPKEGPSILRIQQVVRGDSAAYFCASSPPGSGRENYEQYFGPGTRLTVT.

The J gene is TRBJ2-5, the V gene TRBV5-1; D is unclear. Trimming shortened V by 4 bases and J by 7 bases, and 20 bases separated the two germline ends. CDR3 length: 15 residues. Germline-derived CDR1 and CDR2 are SGHRS and YFSETQ. Here the CDR3 reads CASSPLPRHPATQYF. CDR3 nucleotides: TGCGCCAGCAGCCCACTACCTCGACACCCGGCGACCCAGTACTTC.

This clonotype was counted a few times. The chain couples TRBV20-1 to TRBJ1-5; 7 bases fit TRBD1. This CDR3 region has 15 residues. V shed 3 bases and J 4 bases; nucleotides not matched to a gene: 9. Looked up from germline, CDR1 is DFQATT and CDR2 is SNEGSKA (reference sequence). The CDR3 is CSARVSGGINQPQHF. The CDR3 DNA reads TGCAGTGCTAGGGTGTCAGGGGGGATTAATCAGCCCCAGCATTTT.

This clonotype showed up many times. The J gene is TRBJ2-3, the V gene TRBV20-1, with 7 bases fitting TRBD1. CDR1 is DFQATT, CDR2 SNEGSKA, per germline (reference sequence). J lost 0 bases, V lost 6 bases, and 12 bases had no gene match. This CDR3 spans 16 amino acids. The CDR3: CSATTGHASSTDTQYF. CDR3 coding DNA: TGCAGTGCAACGACAGGGCACGCGTCTAGCACAGATACGCAGTATTTT.

This chain links TRBV5-1 with TRBJ2-7, with 8 bases matching TRBD2. CDR1 is SGHRS and CDR2 is YFSETQ in the germline V gene. The junction had 2 bases not matched to a gene; V was cut back by 0 bases and J by 3 bases. CDR3 length: 14 residues. The CDR3 here is CASSLELADYEQYF. The DNA for the CDR3 is TGCGCCAGCAGCTTGGAACTAGCGGACTACGAGCAGTACTTC.

At least ten counts were recorded for this clonotype. The rearrangement uses TRBV3-1 and TRBJ1-2; D remains ambiguous. With 1 base removed from V and 10 bases from J, the gap between germline ends came to 16 bases. This CDR3 spans 14 amino acids. Germline V gives CDR1 LGHDT, CDR2 YNNKEL (reference sequence). The CDR3: CASSQGSSGLDYTF. CDR3 in DNA: TGTGCCAGCAGCCAAGGTTCGTCAGGATTGGACTACACCTTC.

The table lists this clonotype with many counts. V is TRBV5-5 and J is TRBJ2-7; D remains unclear. The V gene lost 1 base and the J gene lost 2 bases, with 13 bases spanning the gap. CDR3 length equals 15 residues. Germline V CDR1 and CDR2: SGHKS, YYEKEE (reference sequence). The CDR3 region is CASSLYSTVPYEQYF. The CDR3 region has the DNA TGTGCCAGCAGCTTGTATTCCACCGTGCCCTACGAGCAGTACTTC.

The chain is built from TRBV5-4 and TRBJ2-7, with 9 positions matching TRBD1. This CDR3 contains 15 residues. V dropped 2 bases and J dropped 5; count of bases not matched to a gene: 8. Germline CDR1 SGHNT, CDR2 YYREEE (reference sequence). CDR3 DNA: TGTGCCAGCAGCTTACAGGGGGCGCTTAGTCACGAGCAGTACTTC. Translation gives CASSLQGALSHEQYF.

The V gene is TRBV10-3, the J gene TRBJ1-5; TRBD1 is a possible D gene (5 bases). Looked up from germline, CDR1 is ENHRY and CDR2 is SYGVKD. Trimming cost V 7 bases and J 4 bases, with 11 bases left between them. The CDR3 is 13 amino acids. CDR3 loop: CAITRDGNQPQHF. Here the CDR3 DNA reads TGTGCCATCACTCGGGACGGAAATCAGCCCCAGCATTTT.

V and J are TRBV6-1 and TRBJ1-1, with a weak D call TRBD1 (5 bases). Germline lookup yields CDR1 MNHNS and CDR2 SASEGT. The CDR3 runs 14 residues. The V gene lost 3 bases and the J gene lost 1 base, with 9 bases spanning the gap. This CDR3 reads CASSDRDTNTEAFF. The CDR3 DNA follows: TGTGCCAGCAGTGACAGGGATACGAACACTGAAGCTTTCTTT.

This clonotype was detected only once. The junction departs from the called germline gene at one end, perhaps through a read error. The V and J genes are TRBV2 and TRBJ1-2; D is possibly TRBD1 (6 bases). The CDR3 is made up of 14 amino acids. Germline V gene data show CDR1 as SNHLY and CDR2 as FYNNEI. CDR3 DNA sequence: TGTGCCAGCAGGGAAGACAGGCACGTCTATGGCTACACCTTC. Translated: CASREDRHVYGYTF.

The V and J genes are TRBV7-2 and TRBJ2-1; D is uncertain. The germline V gene has CDR1 SGHTA and CDR2 FQGNSA. CDR3 length equals 13 residues. V shed 5 bases and J shed 6 bases, with 11 bases lying between them. The CDR3, as DNA: TGTGCCAGCAGCCCGCCCCCGGTCAATGAGCAGTTCTTC. Protein sequence: CASSPPPVNEQFF.

This clonotype occurred once. The CDR3, as DNA: TGTGCCAGTGATGCGGGACTGGTCTCGTATGAGCAGTACTTC. Translation: CASDAGLVSYEQYF. The chain uses TRBV12-3 or TRBV12-4 and TRBJ2-7; D perhaps matches TRBD2 (6 bases). V was shortened by 9 bases and J by 7 bases, with 22 bases between the two germline ends. This CDR3 contains 14 residues.

The chain employs TRBV18 and TRBJ2-2; the match to TRBD1 covers 10 bases. Germline CDR1 is KGHSH and CDR2 is LQKENI. V gave up 8 bases and J gave up 0 bases; unmatched junction bases: 6. The CDR3 sequence is 16 residues long. This CDR3 is CASTPGQGPNTGELFF. In nucleotides, the CDR3 is TGTGCCAGCACTCCGGGACAGGGGCCGAACACCGGGGAGCTGTTTTTT.

A few counts support this clonotype. The CDR3 here is CASTDTRYSFF. The CDR3, as DNA: TGTGCCAGCACCGACACCCGGTATTCGTTCTTC. This rearrangement joins TRBV7-9 to TRBJ2-1; D unresolved. Germline CDR1 is SEHNR and CDR2 is FQNEAQ (reference sequence). The CDR3 consists of 11 residues. Trimming left V 7 bases short and J 15 bases short, with 16 bases between.

This clonotype was counted at least ten times. The J gene is TRBJ1-5, the V gene TRBV20-1, with TRBD1 matching over 8 bases. Germline-derived CDR1 and CDR2 are DFQATT and SNEGSKA (reference sequence). After removal of 6 bases from V and 6 bases from J, the junction contained 13 bases not matched to a gene. The CDR3 has 15 amino acids. The CDR3 coding sequence is TGCAGTGCCGGCCCAATGACAGGGGATTCTCAGCCCCAGCATTTT. Translation gives CSAGPMTGDSQPQHF.

The gene calls are TRBV6-2 or TRBV6-3 and TRBJ2-1, with TRBD2 matching 8 bases. V lost 6 bases, J lost 3 bases, and 4 bases stayed unmatched. This CDR3 comprises 14 residues. Germline V gene data show CDR1 as MNHEY and CDR2 as SVGEGT. In DNA form, the CDR3 reads TGTGCCAGCAGCAGGACTAGCTTCTACAATGAGCAGTTCTTC. Translating it yields CASSRTSFYNEQFF.

The chain has TRBV6-2 or TRBV6-3 and TRBJ2-2, with D possibly TRBD1 on 6 matching bases. Trimming took 5 bases from V and 6 from J, leaving 19 bases between them. CDR1 and CDR2 from the germline V gene are MNHEY and SVGEGT. There are 16 residues in the CDR3. CDR3 sequence reads: CASSAVTGEGSGELFF. The CDR3 DNA sequence: TGTGCCAGCAGTGCCGTGACAGGAGAGGGATCCGGGGAGCTGTTTTTT.

The V gene is TRBV19, the J gene TRBJ2-7; 9 bases line up with TRBD2. This CDR3 is 16 amino acids long. Germline assignment: CDR1 LNHDA and CDR2 SQIVND (reference sequence). Unmatched junction bases numbered 5, after V lost 0 bases and J lost 2 bases. Here the CDR3 DNA reads TGTGCCAGTAGTATAGATACTAGCGGGCTTACCTACGAGCAGTACTTC. Its translation: CASSIDTSGLTYEQYF. Based on the CDR3 plus reference TRBV19 and TRBJ2-7, the full variable domain is DGGITQSPKYLFRKEGQNVTLSCEQNLNHDAMYWYRQDPGQGLRLIYYSQIVNDFQKGDIAEGYSVSREKKESFPLTVTSAQKNPTAFYLCASSIDTSGLTYEQYFGPGTRLTVT.

CDR3 DNA sequence: TGTGCCAGCAGCGGGGGGACTAGCCCGACCTCGAACACCGGGGAGCTGTTTTTT. It specifies CASSGGTSPTSNTGELFF. The rearrangement links TRBV9 to TRBJ2-2; 9 nucleotides align to TRBD2. Germline assignment: CDR1 SGDLS and CDR2 YYNGEE. V trimming: 3 bases; J trimming: 0 bases; junction bases outside the gene matches: 9. The CDR3 is 18 residues long.

The chain links TRBV5-5 to TRBJ2-1; the match to TRBD2 covers 10 bases. The V segment lost 2 bases and the J segment 15 bases; nucleotides outside the gene matches: 8. There are 13 residues in the CDR3. The germline V gene has CDR1 SGHKS and CDR2 YYEKEE (reference sequence). DNA of the CDR3: TGTGCCAGCAGCTTAGGACTAGCGGACTACCTGTTCTTC. It translates to CASSLGLADYLFF.

This clonotype was detected ten times or more. CDR3 loop: CASSLRNEQFF. DNA for the CDR3: TGTGCCAGCAGTTTAAGGAATGAGCAGTTCTTC. The chain employs TRBV28 and TRBJ2-1; no firm D call. Trimming left V 2 bases short and J 7 bases short, with 3 bases between. Germline CDR1 and CDR2: MDHEN and SYDVKM. This CDR3 region has 11 residues.

This clonotype was observed a handful of times. J is TRBJ1-1 and V is TRBV18, with TRBD1 identical over 12 bases. This CDR3 has 17 amino acids. V dropped 4 bases and J dropped 5; count of bases not matched to a gene: 11. Germline loops: CDR1 KGHSH, CDR2 LQKENI. The CDR3 DNA is TGTGCCAGCTCACTGAAAACCGCGGGACAGGGGGCTACTGAAGCTTTCTTT. It translates to CASSLKTAGQGATEAFF. Using reference TRBV18 and TRBJ1-1 for the parts outside the CDR3, the full variable domain is NAGVMQNPRHLVRRRGQEARLRCSPMKGHSHVYWYRQLPEEGLKFMVYLQKENIIDESGMPKERFSAEFPKEGPSILRIQQVVRGDSAAYFCASSLKTAGQGATEAFFGQGTRLTVV.

The CDR3 DNA reads as TGTGCCAGCAGGGGACTAGCTCTCGACGAGCAGTACTTC. Translation: CASRGLALDEQYF. The chain links TRBV6-2 or TRBV6-3 to TRBJ2-7; 9 bases line up with TRBD2. The CDR3 sequence is 13 residues long. Germline assignment: CDR1 MNHEY and CDR2 SVGEGT. Trimming cost V 6 bases and J 5 bases; bases outside gene matches: 5.

The V call is TRBV24-1, the J call TRBJ2-1; possibly TRBD1 for D (6 bases). Per germline, CDR1 KGHDR and CDR2 SFDVKD. Trimming took 5 bases from V and 12 from J, leaving 13 bases between them. The CDR3 sequence is 12 residues long. CDR3 in amino acids: CATSGRGFGQFF. The CDR3 nucleotides read TGTGCCACCAGTGGTAGGGGGTTTGGGCAGTTCTTC.